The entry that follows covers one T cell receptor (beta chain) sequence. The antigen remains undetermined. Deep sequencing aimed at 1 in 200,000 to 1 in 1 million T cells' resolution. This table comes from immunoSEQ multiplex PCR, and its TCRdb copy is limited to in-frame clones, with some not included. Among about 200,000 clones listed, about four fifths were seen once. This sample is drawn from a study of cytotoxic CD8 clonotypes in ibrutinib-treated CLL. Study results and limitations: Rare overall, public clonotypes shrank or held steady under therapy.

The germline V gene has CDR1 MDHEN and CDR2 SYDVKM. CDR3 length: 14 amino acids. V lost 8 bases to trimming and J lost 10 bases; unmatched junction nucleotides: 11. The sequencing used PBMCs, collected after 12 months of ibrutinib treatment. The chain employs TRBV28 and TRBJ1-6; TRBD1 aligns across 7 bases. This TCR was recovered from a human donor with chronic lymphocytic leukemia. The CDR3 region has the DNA TGTGCCAGCGGAGTGACAGGGAAAATATCACCCCTCCACTTT. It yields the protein CASGVTGKISPLHF.